Given below is one T cell receptor beta chain in context. The data were taken from a study of blood T cell repertoires in COVID-19. Allocation to cohorts depended on clinical history reported by the participants. The CDR3 extends over 13 amino acids. V lost 6 bases, J lost 8 bases, and 17 bases lay in between. CDR1 and CDR2 (germline): MNHNY, SVGAGI (reference sequence). Libraries were prepared by immunoSEQ multiplex PCR; TCRdb keeps only in-frame clonotypes and omits some of them. This table has about 380,000 clones, 87% appearing once. The origin of this receptor is a man aged 25-40 years who had recovered from COVID-19. The sample comprised PBMCs or T cells enriched from blood (not recorded which). The chain employs TRBV6-6 and TRBJ2-7; D may be TRBD1 (6 bases). CDR3 protein: CASSPNRDPQQYF. Here the CDR3 DNA reads TGTGCCAGCAGCCCCAACAGGGACCCCCAGCAGTACTTC.